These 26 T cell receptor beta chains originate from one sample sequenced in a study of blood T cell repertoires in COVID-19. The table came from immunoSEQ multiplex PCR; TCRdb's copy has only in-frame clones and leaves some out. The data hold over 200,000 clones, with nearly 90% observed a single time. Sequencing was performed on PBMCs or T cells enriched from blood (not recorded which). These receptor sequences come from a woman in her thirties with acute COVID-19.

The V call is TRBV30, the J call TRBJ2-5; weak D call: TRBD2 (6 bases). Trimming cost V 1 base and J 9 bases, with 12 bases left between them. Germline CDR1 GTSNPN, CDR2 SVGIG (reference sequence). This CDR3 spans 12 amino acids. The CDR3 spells CAWSGWTTAQYF. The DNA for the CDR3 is TGTGCCTGGAGTGGTTGGACTACGGCCCAGTACTTC.

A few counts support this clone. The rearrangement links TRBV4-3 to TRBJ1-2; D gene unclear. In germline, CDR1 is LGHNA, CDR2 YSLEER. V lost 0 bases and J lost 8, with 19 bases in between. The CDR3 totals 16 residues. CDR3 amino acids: CASSQDRASSLSGYTF. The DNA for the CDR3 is TGCGCCAGCAGCCAAGATAGAGCGAGCTCCCTTTCGGGCTACACCTTC.

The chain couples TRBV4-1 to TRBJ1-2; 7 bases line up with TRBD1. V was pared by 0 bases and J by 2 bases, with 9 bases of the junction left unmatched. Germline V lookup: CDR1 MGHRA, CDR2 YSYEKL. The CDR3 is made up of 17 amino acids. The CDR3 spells CASSQEGVTGANYGYTF. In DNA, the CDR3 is TGCGCCAGCAGCCAAGAGGGGGTTACAGGGGCCAACTATGGCTACACCTTC.

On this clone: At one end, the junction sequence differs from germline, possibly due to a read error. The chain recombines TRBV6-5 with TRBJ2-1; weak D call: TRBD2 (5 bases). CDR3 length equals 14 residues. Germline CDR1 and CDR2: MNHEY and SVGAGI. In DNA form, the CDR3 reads TGTGCCACCAGTAGCCGCGGGTCTCACAATGAGCAGTTCTTC. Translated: CATSSRGSHNEQFF.

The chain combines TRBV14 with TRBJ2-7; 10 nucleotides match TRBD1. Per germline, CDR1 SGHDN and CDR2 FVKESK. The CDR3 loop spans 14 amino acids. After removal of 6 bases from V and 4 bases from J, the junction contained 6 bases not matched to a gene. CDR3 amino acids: CASSLDRGLYEQYF. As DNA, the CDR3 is TGTGCCAGCAGTCTCGACAGGGGGCTTTACGAGCAGTACTTC.

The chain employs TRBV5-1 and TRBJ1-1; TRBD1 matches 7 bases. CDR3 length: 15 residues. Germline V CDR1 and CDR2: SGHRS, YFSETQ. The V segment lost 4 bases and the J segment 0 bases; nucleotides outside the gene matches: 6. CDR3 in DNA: TGCGCCAGCAGCCCCGGGACAGCGATGAACACTGAAGCTTTCTTT. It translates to CASSPGTAMNTEAFF.

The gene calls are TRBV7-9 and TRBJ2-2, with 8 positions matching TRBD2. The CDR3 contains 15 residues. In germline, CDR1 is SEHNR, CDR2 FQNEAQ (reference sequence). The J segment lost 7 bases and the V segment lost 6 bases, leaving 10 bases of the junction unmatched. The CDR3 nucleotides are TGTGCCAGCAGATCTACCGGGGGGGCCGGCGGGGAGCTGTTTTTT. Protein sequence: CASRSTGGAGGELFF.

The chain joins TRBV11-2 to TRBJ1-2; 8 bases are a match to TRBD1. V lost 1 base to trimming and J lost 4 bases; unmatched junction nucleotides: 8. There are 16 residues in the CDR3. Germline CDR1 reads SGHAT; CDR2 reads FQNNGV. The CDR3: CASSLVATGVSYGYTF. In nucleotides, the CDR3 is TGTGCCAGCAGCTTAGTTGCGACAGGGGTCTCCTATGGCTACACCTTC. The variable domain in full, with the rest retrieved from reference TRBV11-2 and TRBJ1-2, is EAGVAQSPRYKIIEKRQSVAFWCNPISGHATLYWYQQILGQGPKLLIQFQNNGVVDDSQLPKDRFSAERLKGVDSTLKIQPAKLEDSAVYLCASSLVATGVSYGYTFGSGTRLTVV.

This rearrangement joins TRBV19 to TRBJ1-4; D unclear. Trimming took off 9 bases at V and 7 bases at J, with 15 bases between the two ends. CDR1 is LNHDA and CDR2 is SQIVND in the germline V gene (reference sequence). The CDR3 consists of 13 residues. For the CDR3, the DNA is TGTGCCAGCGGAAGGGCCCGGGGTGAAAAACTGTTTTTT. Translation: CASGRARGEKLFF.

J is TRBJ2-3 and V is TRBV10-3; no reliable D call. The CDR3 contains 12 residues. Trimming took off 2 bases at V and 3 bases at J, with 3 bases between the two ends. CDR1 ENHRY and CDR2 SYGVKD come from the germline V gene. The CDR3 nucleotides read TGTGCCATCAGTGAGCGGACAGATACGCAGTATTTT. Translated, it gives CAISERTDTQYF.

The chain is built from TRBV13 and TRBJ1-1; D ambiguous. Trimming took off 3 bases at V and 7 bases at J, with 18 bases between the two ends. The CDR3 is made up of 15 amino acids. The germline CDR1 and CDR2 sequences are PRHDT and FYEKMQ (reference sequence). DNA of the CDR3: TGTGCCAGCAGCTTCCGGGGAGTCGAGAAGAATGAAGCTTTCTTT. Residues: CASSFRGVEKNEAFF.

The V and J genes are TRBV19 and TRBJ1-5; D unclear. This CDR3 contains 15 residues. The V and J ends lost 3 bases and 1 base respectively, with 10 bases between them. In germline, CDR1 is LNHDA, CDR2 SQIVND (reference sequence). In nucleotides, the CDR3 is TGTGCCAGTAGTATTAAACAGTTCAGCAATCAGCCCCAGCATTTT. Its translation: CASSIKQFSNQPQHF. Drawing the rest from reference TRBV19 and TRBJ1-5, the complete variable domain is DGGITQSPKYLFRKEGQNVTLSCEQNLNHDAMYWYRQDPGQGLRLIYYSQIVNDFQKGDIAEGYSVSREKKESFPLTVTSAQKNPTAFYLCASSIKQFSNQPQHFGDGTRLSIL.

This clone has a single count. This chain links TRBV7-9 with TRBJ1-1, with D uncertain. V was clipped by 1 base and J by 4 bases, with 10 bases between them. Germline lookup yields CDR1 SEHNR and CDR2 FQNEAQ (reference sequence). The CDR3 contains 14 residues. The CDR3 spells CASSLEDSGTEAFF. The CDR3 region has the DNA TGTGCCAGCAGCTTAGAAGATAGCGGCACTGAAGCTTTCTTT.

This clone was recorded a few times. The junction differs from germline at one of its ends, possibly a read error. This chain's CDR3 is CASSKEAENSYNSPLHF. The CDR3 DNA follows: TGCGCCAGCAGCAAAGAGGCGGAAAACTCCTATAATTCACCCCTCCACTTT. The rearrangement links TRBV4-1 to TRBJ1-6; D is unresolved. The germline CDR1 and CDR2 sequences are MGHRA and YSYEKL. The CDR3 runs 17 residues.

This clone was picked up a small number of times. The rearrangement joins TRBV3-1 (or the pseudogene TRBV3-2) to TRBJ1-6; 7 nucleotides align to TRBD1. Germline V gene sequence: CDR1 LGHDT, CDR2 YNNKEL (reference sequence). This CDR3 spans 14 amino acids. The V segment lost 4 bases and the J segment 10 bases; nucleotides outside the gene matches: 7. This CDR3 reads CASSRQDRDSPLHF. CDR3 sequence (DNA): TGTGCCAGCAGCCGGCAAGACAGGGACTCACCCCTCCACTTT.

The CDR3 nucleotides are TGCGCCAGCAGCCAGCAGGACAACAGGGGGAGGATCTATGGCTACACCTTC. This gives the protein CASSQQDNRGRIYGYTF. V usage is TRBV4-1 and J usage is TRBJ1-2; TRBD1 aligns across 8 bases. Germline CDR1 and CDR2: MGHRA and YSYEKL. This CDR3 has 17 amino acids. V dropped 3 bases and J dropped 4; count of bases not matched to a gene: 13.

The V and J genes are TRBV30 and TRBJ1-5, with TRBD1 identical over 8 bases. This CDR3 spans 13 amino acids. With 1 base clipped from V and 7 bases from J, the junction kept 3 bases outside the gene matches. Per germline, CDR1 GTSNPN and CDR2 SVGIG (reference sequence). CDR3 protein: CAWSAGGRQPQHF. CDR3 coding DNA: TGTGCCTGGAGTGCAGGGGGCCGCCAGCCCCAGCATTTT. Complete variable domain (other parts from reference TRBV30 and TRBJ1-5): SQTIHQWPATLVQPVGSPLSLECTVEGTSNPNLYWYRQAAGRGLQLLFYSVGIGQISSEVPQNLSASRPQDRQFILSSKKLLLSDSGFYLCAWSAGGRQPQHFGDGTRLSIL.

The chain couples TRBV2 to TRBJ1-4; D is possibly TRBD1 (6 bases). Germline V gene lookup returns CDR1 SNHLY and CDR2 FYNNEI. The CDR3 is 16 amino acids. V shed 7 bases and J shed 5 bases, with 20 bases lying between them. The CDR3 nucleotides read TGTGCCAGCAAGGGGGGGATGGGGCAGAAAAATGAAAAACTGTTTTTT. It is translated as CASKGGMGQKNEKLFF.

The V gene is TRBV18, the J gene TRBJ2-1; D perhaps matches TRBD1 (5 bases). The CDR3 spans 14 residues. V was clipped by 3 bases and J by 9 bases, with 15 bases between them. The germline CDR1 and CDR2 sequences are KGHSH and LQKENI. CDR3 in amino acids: CASSPARGSGEQFF. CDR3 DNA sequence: TGTGCCAGCTCACCTGCTAGGGGCTCCGGTGAGCAGTTCTTC.

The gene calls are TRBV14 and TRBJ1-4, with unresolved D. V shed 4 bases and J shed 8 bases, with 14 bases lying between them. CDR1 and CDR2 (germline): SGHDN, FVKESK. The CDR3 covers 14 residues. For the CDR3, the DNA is TGTGCCAGCAGCCCAACACGGGTTGGAGAAAAACTGTTTTTT. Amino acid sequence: CASSPTRVGEKLFF.

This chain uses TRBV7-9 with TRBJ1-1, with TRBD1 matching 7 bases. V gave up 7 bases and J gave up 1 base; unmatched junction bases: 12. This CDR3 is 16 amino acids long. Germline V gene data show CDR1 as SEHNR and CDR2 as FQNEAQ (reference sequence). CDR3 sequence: CASTHRVGTENTEAFF. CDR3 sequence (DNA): TGTGCCAGCACCCACCGGGTAGGGACAGAGAACACTGAAGCTTTCTTT.

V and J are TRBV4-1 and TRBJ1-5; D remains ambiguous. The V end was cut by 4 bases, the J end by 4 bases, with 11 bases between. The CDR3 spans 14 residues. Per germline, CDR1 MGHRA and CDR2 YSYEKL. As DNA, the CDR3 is TGCGCCAGCAGCCTTAGTTCCGGTAATCAGCCCCAGCATTTT. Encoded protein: CASSLSSGNQPQHF.

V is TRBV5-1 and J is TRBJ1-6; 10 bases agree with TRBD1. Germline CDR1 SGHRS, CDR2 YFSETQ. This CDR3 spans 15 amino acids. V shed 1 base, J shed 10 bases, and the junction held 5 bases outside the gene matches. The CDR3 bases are TGCGCCAGCAGCTTGCACGGGACAGGGGCCTCACCCCTCCACTTT. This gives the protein CASSLHGTGASPLHF.

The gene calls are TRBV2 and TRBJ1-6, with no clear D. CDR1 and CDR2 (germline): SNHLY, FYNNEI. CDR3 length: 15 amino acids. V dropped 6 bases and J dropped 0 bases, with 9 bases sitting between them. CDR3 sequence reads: CASRTESSYNSPLHF. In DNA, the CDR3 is TGTGCCAGCAGGACTGAGAGCTCCTATAATTCACCCCTCCACTTT.

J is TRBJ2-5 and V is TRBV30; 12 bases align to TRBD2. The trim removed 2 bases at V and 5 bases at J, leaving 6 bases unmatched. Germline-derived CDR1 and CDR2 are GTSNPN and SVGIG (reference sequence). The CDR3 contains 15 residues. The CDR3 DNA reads TGTGCCTGGAGTCTAGCGGGGGGGCCACTGGAGACCCAGTACTTC. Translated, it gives CAWSLAGGPLETQYF.

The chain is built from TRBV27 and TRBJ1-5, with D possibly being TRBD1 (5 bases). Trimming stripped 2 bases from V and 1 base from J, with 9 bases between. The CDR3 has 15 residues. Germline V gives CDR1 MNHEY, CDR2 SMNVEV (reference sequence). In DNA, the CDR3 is TGTGCCAGCAGTTTAATGGGACTAAGCAATCAGCCCCAGCATTTT. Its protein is CASSLMGLSNQPQHF.